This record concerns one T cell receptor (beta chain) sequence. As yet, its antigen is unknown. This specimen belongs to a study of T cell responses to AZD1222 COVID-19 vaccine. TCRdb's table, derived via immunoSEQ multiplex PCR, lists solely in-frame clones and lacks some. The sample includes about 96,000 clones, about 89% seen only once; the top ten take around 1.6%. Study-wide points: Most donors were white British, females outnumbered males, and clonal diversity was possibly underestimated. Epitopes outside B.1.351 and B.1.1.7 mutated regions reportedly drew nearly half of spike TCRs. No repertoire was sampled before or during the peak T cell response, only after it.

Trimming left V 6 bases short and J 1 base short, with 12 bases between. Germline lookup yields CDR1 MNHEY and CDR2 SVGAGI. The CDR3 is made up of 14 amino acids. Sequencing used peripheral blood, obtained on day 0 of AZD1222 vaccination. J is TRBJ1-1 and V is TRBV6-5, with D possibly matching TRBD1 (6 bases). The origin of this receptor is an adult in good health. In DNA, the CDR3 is TGTGCCAGCAGGTGGGACACCACGAACACTGAAGCTTTCTTT. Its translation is CASRWDTTNTEAFF.